These 20 T cell receptor beta chains originate from one sample sequenced in a study of T cells in Graves' hyperthyroidism and ophthalmopathy (dated by TCRdb to between 2019 and 2020). The library was produced with multiplex PCR. TCRdb records Illumina HiSeq 2000 as the sequencer. TCR beta CDR3 regions were amplified from RNA transcripts. For the first round of RT-PCR on the TCR CDR3, the HTBI primer set was used together with the Qiagen OneStep RT-PCR kit. TCRdb's own reprocessing of the public reads used fastp at Q25 and MiXCR and kept productive beta chains. Each entry is one CDR3 protein sequence, shown with its most common DNA and genes. This sample comprises a few hundred thousand distinct CDR3 sequences, around 15% of them detected only once. The biggest ten clones account for 5% to 6% of the sample. Sequenced: blood. The source of these receptors is a young woman with Graves' hyperthyroidism.

In its sample, this clonotype was seen many times. The chain is built from TRBV7-9 and TRBJ2-3; a weak D match, TRBD2 (5 bases). Germline lookup yields CDR1 SEHNR and CDR2 FQNEAQ (reference sequence). The V end was cut by 6 bases, the J end by 4 bases, with 20 bases between. The CDR3 is made up of 16 amino acids. DNA for the CDR3: TGTGCCAGCAGACCACACCGTCGGGGAAGAGCAGATACGCAGTATTTT. Encoded protein: CASRPHRRGRADTQYF.

This clonotype was detected a few times. The CDR3 protein is CASSLSGALHF. The CDR3 DNA reads as TGTGCCAGCAGTTTATCAGGGGCCCTCCACTTT. The chain has TRBV28 and TRBJ1-6; the D gene is possibly TRBD1 (6 bases). Trimming cost V 1 base and J 14 bases, with 6 bases left between them. CDR3 length: 11 amino acids. Looked up from germline, CDR1 is MDHEN and CDR2 is SYDVKM. Full variable domain (missing parts from reference TRBV28 and TRBJ1-6): DVKVTQSSRYLVKRTGEKVFLECVQDMDHENMFWYRQDPGLGLRLIYFSYDVKMKEKGDIPEGYSVSREKKERFSLILESASTNQTSMYLCASSLSGALHFGNGTRLTVT.

This clonotype was counted at least ten times. The chain couples TRBV19 to TRBJ1-1; D not certain. V was cut by 2 bases and J by 0 bases, with 4 bases left in between. CDR1 is LNHDA, CDR2 SQIVND, per germline (reference sequence). This CDR3 is 13 amino acids long. The CDR3 nucleotides are TGTGCCAGTAGTATAACGGTGAACACTGAAGCTTTCTTT. This codes for CASSITVNTEAFF.

This clonotype was seen more than once but under ten times. This rearrangement joins TRBV6-1 to TRBJ1-2; tentative D call: TRBD1 (6 bases). Per germline, CDR1 MNHNS and CDR2 SASEGT. Deletions cut 6 bases from V and 4 bases from J, with 15 bases between. This CDR3 spans 14 amino acids. Written as DNA, the CDR3 is TGTGCCAGCAGCCCGGAGGGGGTGGGCTATGGCTACACCTTC. Its translation: CASSPEGVGYGYTF.

The rearrangement links TRBV6-1 to TRBJ2-7, with TRBD1 matching 11 bases. After removal of 7 bases from V and 4 bases from J, the junction contained 9 bases not matched to a gene. Germline V gene sequence: CDR1 MNHNS, CDR2 SASEGT. CDR3 length equals 15 residues. This CDR3 reads CASTPGTGGSYEQYF. The DNA of the CDR3 is TGTGCCAGCACCCCCGGGACAGGGGGATCTTACGAGCAGTACTTC.

The chain links TRBV15 to TRBJ1-1; D gene ambiguous. The CDR3 runs to 13 residues. Germline assignment: CDR1 LNHNV and CDR2 YYDKDF (reference sequence). V shed 0 bases and J shed 7 bases, with 9 bases lying between them. CDR3 DNA sequence: TGTGCCACCAGCAGAGATCTGAGTTTTGAAGCTTTCTTT. Protein: CATSRDLSFEAFF.

This clonotype was found many times. This sequence joins TRBV27 and TRBJ1-4; D not certain. Trimming removed 2 bases from V and 4 bases from J, with 8 bases in between. The germline V gene encodes CDR1 MNHEY and CDR2 SMNVEV (reference sequence). This CDR3 is built from 14 residues. CDR3 sequence (DNA): TGTGCCAGCAGTTTAAGGCGGAGTAATGAAAAACTGTTTTTT. Translated: CASSLRRSNEKLFF.

This clonotype has ten or more counts. V is TRBV18 and J is TRBJ2-3; 10 positions match TRBD2. CDR3 length: 17 residues. The germline V gene has CDR1 KGHSH and CDR2 LQKENI. V dropped 2 bases and J dropped 0; count of bases not matched to a gene: 5. The CDR3 sequence: CASSPSGRASSTDTQYF. CDR3 DNA sequence: TGTGCCAGCTCACCAAGCGGGAGGGCCTCTAGCACAGATACGCAGTATTTT. Full variable domain (rest looked up from reference TRBV18 and TRBJ2-3): NAGVMQNPRHLVRRRGQEARLRCSPMKGHSHVYWYRQLPEEGLKFMVYLQKENIIDESGMPKERFSAEFPKEGPSILRIQQVVRGDSAAYFCASSPSGRASSTDTQYFGPGTRLTVL.

The V gene is TRBV10-2, the J gene TRBJ1-6; no definite D call. This CDR3 is 15 amino acids long. The germline V and J ends were trimmed by 6 bases and 2 bases, with 11 bases remaining between them. CDR1 is WSHSY, CDR2 SAAADI, per germline. CDR3: CASRVGGTYNSPLHF. The CDR3 nucleotides are TGCGCCAGCAGGGTCGGAGGAACCTATAATTCACCCCTCCACTTT.

This clonotype occurred many times. The V and J genes are TRBV2 and TRBJ2-1, with 12 bases identical to TRBD2. This CDR3 comprises 15 residues. Germline V gene sequence: CDR1 SNHLY, CDR2 FYNNEI. V shed 6 bases, J shed 8 bases, and the junction held 8 bases outside the gene matches. The chain's CDR3 is CASRRLAGGPYEQFF. CDR3 DNA: TGTGCCAGCAGACGCCTAGCGGGAGGGCCCTATGAGCAGTTCTTC.

The chain is built from TRBV28 and TRBJ1-4, with D hard to call. The CDR3 consists of 16 residues. V lost 1 base and J 0 bases, leaving 9 bases between the germline ends. Germline-derived CDR1 and CDR2 are MDHEN and SYDVKM. The CDR3 DNA is TGTGCCAGCAGTTTATATCCGGGAGCAACTAATGAAAAACTGTTTTTT. Encoded protein: CASSLYPGATNEKLFF.

Many counts were recorded for this clonotype. The chain links TRBV27 to TRBJ2-1, with TRBD2 identical over 8 bases. The V gene end was trimmed by 2 bases and the J gene end by 4 bases; junction bases not matched to a gene: 22. The germline V gene encodes CDR1 MNHEY and CDR2 SMNVEV (reference sequence). The CDR3 runs 21 residues. This CDR3 is CASSLMVWREEGRRDYNEQFF. The DNA of the CDR3 is TGTGCCAGCAGTTTAATGGTCTGGCGGGAGGAGGGGAGGAGGGATTACAATGAGCAGTTCTTC.

This clonotype was picked up many times. The chain employs TRBV28 and TRBJ1-2; D may be TRBD1 (6 bases). The CDR3 sequence is 15 residues long. The V end lost 6 bases, the J end lost 4 bases, and 18 bases lay between the germline ends. The V gene's germline CDR1 is MDHEN and CDR2 SYDVKM. The CDR3 region is CASSRRGQNIYGYTF. CDR3 DNA sequence: TGTGCCAGCAGCCGCCGTGGACAGAACATCTATGGCTACACCTTC.

The table lists this clonotype with many counts. The chain uses TRBV25-1 and TRBJ1-1; D perhaps matches TRBD1 (6 bases). V was shortened by 11 bases and J by 6 bases, with 10 bases between the two germline ends. The CDR3 has 10 amino acids. CDR1 is MGHDK and CDR2 is SYGVNS in the germline V gene. CDR3 amino acids: CAAGGAEAFF. In DNA form, the CDR3 reads TGTGCCGCGGGGGGCGCTGAAGCTTTCTTT.

With respect to this clonotype: This may come from a read error, since a much larger clone is one base off. This chain uses TRBV18 with TRBJ1-1; D gene unclear. Germline V lookup: CDR1 KGHSH, CDR2 LQKENI. The CDR3 covers 15 residues. The CDR3 DNA follows: TGTGCCAACTCACGTTTGGCTGACGGGAACACTGAAGCTTTCTTT. Protein sequence: CANSRLADGNTEAFF. The full variable domain, with the rest looked up from reference TRBV18 and TRBJ1-1, is NAGVMQNPRHLVRRRGQEARLRCSPMKGHSHVYWYRQLPEEGLKFMVYLQKENIIDESGMPKERFSAEFPKEGPSILRIQQVVRGDSAAYFCANSRLADGNTEAFFGQGTRLTVV.

At least ten counts were recorded for this clonotype. The chain joins TRBV7-8 to TRBJ2-1, with TRBD2 matching 10 bases. CDR1 and CDR2 from the germline V gene are SGHVS and FQNEAQ. This CDR3 comprises 17 residues. V shed 1 base and J 5 bases; nucleotides not matched to a gene: 8. The CDR3 reads CASSLDFLAGVHNEQFF. CDR3 in DNA: TGTGCCAGCAGCTTAGATTTCCTAGCGGGAGTACACAATGAGCAGTTCTTC.

This clonotype showed up many times. The chain has TRBV20-1 and TRBJ2-3; 11 nucleotides line up with TRBD2. The CDR3 is 14 amino acids. Trimming cost V 5 bases and J 2 bases; bases outside gene matches: 3. Germline V gene lookup returns CDR1 DFQATT and CDR2 SNEGSKA (reference sequence). The CDR3 DNA sequence: TGCAGTGCTCGGACTAGCGGGCACACAGATACGCAGTATTTT. This translates into CSARTSGHTDTQYF.

A few counts support this clonotype. A much larger clone sits a single nucleotide away, making a read error possible. The rearrangement joins TRBV2 to TRBJ2-1; TRBD1 or TRBD2 may be the D gene (5 bases each). The CDR3 extends over 14 amino acids. CDR1 and CDR2 from the germline V gene are SNHLY and FYNNEI. Trimming removed 10 bases at V and 8 bases at J, with 21 bases between. This CDR3 is CANRMGTAQYEQFF. As DNA, the CDR3 is TGTGCCAACAGAATGGGGACCGCCCAGTATGAGCAGTTCTTC.

With respect to this clonotype: A much larger clone is a single base away; this may be a read error. J is TRBJ1-2 and V is TRBV28; no firm D call. This CDR3 is 14 amino acids long. The V end was cut by 6 bases, the J end by 12 bases, with 23 bases between. In germline, CDR1 is MDHEN, CDR2 SYDVKM. CDR3 region: CASSPPRLKRGHTF. The CDR3 DNA reads as TGTGCCAGCAGCCCTCCGCGTTTAAAACGCGGCCACACCTTC.

This chain connects TRBV27 to TRBJ2-3; D is possibly TRBD2 (5 bases). The germline V gene encodes CDR1 MNHEY and CDR2 SMNVEV (reference sequence). Trimming pared 6 bases from V and 0 bases from J, leaving 10 bases between. The CDR3 has 14 residues. The CDR3 DNA follows: TGTGCCAGCAGACGACTATCTAGCACAGATACGCAGTATTTT. Protein sequence: CASRRLSSTDTQYF.